The 32 T cell receptor beta chains in this list originate from one sample, sequenced in a study of T cell responses to AZD1222 COVID-19 vaccine. Data came from immunoSEQ multiplex PCR; TCRdb stores just in-frame clones and leaves some out. The sample gives some 150,000 clones, about 90% of which show up once; just over 9% is in the top ten. This sample comprised peripheral blood, obtained 28 days after the second AZD1222 dose. Receptors originate from an adult who received the AZD1222 COVID-19 vaccine.

A word on this clone: Other DNA sequences in the same sample also yield this CDR3. This chain links TRBV3-1 (or the pseudogene TRBV3-2) with TRBJ2-5; D gene ambiguous. The germline CDR1 and CDR2 sequences are LGHDT and YNNKEL (reference sequence). Trimming removed 2 bases at V and 3 bases at J, with 7 bases between. This CDR3 region has 13 residues. The CDR3 DNA reads as TGTGCCAGCAGCCAACAGGAAAAAGAGACCCAGTACTTC. Translation gives CASSQQEKETQYF.

J is TRBJ2-7 and V is TRBV5-1; 8 bases line up with TRBD1. This CDR3 has 17 residues. CDR1 and CDR2 (germline): SGHRS, YFSETQ. Losses at the gene ends were 1 base for V and 0 bases for J; bases not matched to a gene: 9. The CDR3 protein is CASSLFPGGQTSYEQYF. CDR3 coding DNA: TGCGCCAGCAGCTTGTTCCCAGGGGGCCAAACCTCCTACGAGCAGTACTTC. Combining the CDR3 with reference TRBV5-1 and TRBJ2-7 gives the whole variable domain KAGVTQTPRYLIKTRGQQVTLSCSPISGHRSVSWYQQTPGQGLQFLFEYFSETQRNKGNFPGRFSGRQFSNSRSEMNVSTLELGDSALYLCASSLFPGGQTSYEQYFGPGTRLTVT.

This clone came up once. V is TRBV6-1 and J is TRBJ2-7, with unresolved D. V was shortened by 3 bases and J by 7 bases, with 16 bases between the two germline ends. CDR3 length: 14 residues. Looked up from germline, CDR1 is MNHNS and CDR2 is SASEGT. This CDR3 reads CASSDLPSHSEQYF. CDR3 nucleotide sequence: TGTGCCAGCAGTGATCTGCCCAGCCATTCTGAGCAGTACTTC.

V gene TRBV28 combines with J gene TRBJ2-7; the D call may be TRBD1 or TRBD2 (5 bases each). This CDR3 has 14 residues. Looked up from germline, CDR1 is MDHEN and CDR2 is SYDVKM. With 4 bases removed from V and 4 bases from J, the gap between germline ends came to 14 bases. The CDR3 sequence: CASSSPGQPYEQYF. For the CDR3, the DNA is TGTGCCAGCAGTTCCCCGGGGCAGCCGTACGAGCAGTACTTC.

This sequence joins TRBV18 and TRBJ2-2; 7 bases are shared with TRBD2. CDR1 is KGHSH, CDR2 LQKENI, per germline. There are 15 residues in the CDR3. Trimming took 2 bases from V and 1 from J; bases not matched to a gene: 1. Here the CDR3 reads CASSPSGGNTGELFF. DNA for the CDR3: TGTGCCAGCTCACCATCGGGGGGGAACACCGGGGAGCTGTTTTTT. Full variable domain (rest looked up from reference TRBV18 and TRBJ2-2): NAGVMQNPRHLVRRRGQEARLRCSPMKGHSHVYWYRQLPEEGLKFMVYLQKENIIDESGMPKERFSAEFPKEGPSILRIQQVVRGDSAAYFCASSPSGGNTGELFFGEGSRLTVL.

This chain links TRBV28 with TRBJ1-2; 8 bases agree with TRBD1. V lost 6 bases, J lost 4 bases, and 7 bases stayed unmatched. The CDR3 runs 14 residues. The germline V gene has CDR1 MDHEN and CDR2 SYDVKM. As DNA, the CDR3 is TGTGCCAGCAGAATTGGACAGGGTACCTATGGCTACACCTTC. Protein: CASRIGQGTYGYTF.

V is TRBV4-3 and J is TRBJ2-2; D is uncertain. The CDR3 runs to 15 residues. In germline, CDR1 is LGHNA, CDR2 YSLEER. The germline V and J ends were trimmed by 1 base and 8 bases, with 14 bases remaining between them. The CDR3, as DNA: TGCGCCAGCAGCCAAGCGGCACTGGGCAAAGGGGAGCTGTTTTTT. It specifies CASSQAALGKGELFF.

The chain links TRBV10-3 to TRBJ1-4; TRBD1 might be the D (5 bases). The germline V gene has CDR1 ENHRY and CDR2 SYGVKD. V shed 4 bases and J shed 7 bases, with 13 bases lying between them. The CDR3 extends over 14 amino acids. This chain's CDR3 is CAISAGGLGEKLFF. The CDR3 bases are TGTGCCATCAGTGCGGGGGGGTTAGGTGAAAAACTGTTTTTT.

This clone was detected once. V usage is TRBV4-3 and J usage is TRBJ1-4; no reliable D call. The CDR3 totals 16 residues. Germline V gene lookup returns CDR1 LGHNA and CDR2 YSLEER. V was shortened by 2 bases and J by 2 bases, with 12 bases between the two germline ends. The CDR3 DNA is TGCGCCAGCAGCCAAAGGCCCGGGAGGACTAATGAAAAACTGTTTTTT. Amino acid sequence: CASSQRPGRTNEKLFF.

J is TRBJ1-4 and V is TRBV5-6, with a possible D match to TRBD1 (5 bases). With 0 bases removed from V and 8 bases from J, the gap between germline ends came to 14 bases. The length of the CDR3 is 15 residues. In germline, CDR1 is SGHDT, CDR2 YYEEEE. The CDR3 spells CASSLGGNRREKLFF. In DNA form, the CDR3 reads TGTGCCAGCAGCTTGGGGGGGAATCGACGCGAAAAACTGTTTTTT.

This chain uses TRBV5-1 with TRBJ1-6, with 9 bases fitting TRBD1. The length of the CDR3 is 15 residues. CDR1 is SGHRS and CDR2 is YFSETQ in the germline V gene. Losses at the gene ends were 4 bases for V and 9 bases for J; bases not matched to a gene: 8. This CDR3 is CASSPEGTGISPLHF. CDR3 DNA sequence: TGCGCCAGCAGCCCGGAAGGGACAGGGATTTCACCCCTCCACTTT.

The CDR3 is CASSEAFSTGAYGYTF. The CDR3 bases are TGTGCCAGCAGTGAAGCCTTCTCGACAGGGGCCTATGGCTACACCTTC. The chain recombines TRBV6-1 with TRBJ1-2, with TRBD1 identical over 8 bases. Per the germline V gene, CDR1 is MNHNS and CDR2 is SASEGT. V gave up 0 bases and J gave up 4 bases; unmatched junction bases: 7. This CDR3 spans 16 amino acids.

This chain connects TRBV7-9 to TRBJ2-5; D possibly uses TRBD1 or TRBD2 (5 bases each). Looked up from germline, CDR1 is SEHNR and CDR2 is FQNEAQ (reference sequence). V was clipped by 1 base and J by 7 bases, with 16 bases between them. The CDR3 sequence is 15 residues long. Here the CDR3 reads CASSLGAAARGTQYF. The CDR3 DNA reads TGTGCCAGCAGCTTAGGGGCAGCGGCAAGGGGGACCCAGTACTTC.

This clone was counted between two and nine times. V is TRBV14 and J is TRBJ2-5; a possible D gene is TRBD1 (5 bases). Per germline, CDR1 SGHDN and CDR2 FVKESK. V lost 4 bases to trimming and J lost 5 bases, with 14 bases between them. This CDR3 is built from 14 residues. The CDR3 nucleotides read TGTGCCAGCAGCCTCAGGGATCTCGGGGAGACCCAGTACTTC. This encodes CASSLRDLGETQYF.

This clone was seen more than once but under ten times. The chain has TRBV19 and TRBJ1-1; 8 nucleotides align to TRBD1. CDR3 size: 12 residues. J was trimmed by 6 bases and V by 5 bases; bases with no gene match: 2. Germline V gene data show CDR1 as LNHDA and CDR2 as SQIVND (reference sequence). DNA for the CDR3: TGTGCCAGTAGTCTACAGGGGGCTGAAGCTTTCTTT. Amino acid sequence: CASSLQGAEAFF.

This chain uses TRBV2 with TRBJ1-3; no clear D. Trimming stripped 7 bases from V and 2 bases from J, with 12 bases between. CDR1 and CDR2 (germline): SNHLY, FYNNEI. CDR3 size: 14 residues. The DNA for the CDR3 is TGTGCCAGCATCACGGACTTCCCTGGAAACACCATATATTTT. Encoded protein: CASITDFPGNTIYF.

V gene TRBV12-3 or TRBV12-4 combines with J gene TRBJ1-6, with TRBD1 matching 8 bases. Trimming at V came to 6 bases and at J to 15 bases, leaving 10 bases not matched to a gene. This CDR3 has 13 residues. The CDR3 DNA reads as TGTGCCAGCAGCCAACCGACAGGGGTCATCCTCCACTTT. It yields the protein CASSQPTGVILHF.

The rearrangement uses TRBV5-4 and TRBJ2-1; the D is unclear. Deletions cut 2 bases from V and 7 bases from J, with 7 bases between. The germline gives CDR1 SGHNT, CDR2 YYREEE (reference sequence). The CDR3 totals 12 residues. The CDR3 protein is CASSLKRNEQFF. The CDR3, as DNA: TGTGCCAGCAGCTTAAAACGGAATGAGCAGTTCTTC.

The J gene is TRBJ1-3, the V gene TRBV6-2 or TRBV6-3; TRBD1 is a possible D gene (5 bases). CDR3 size: 15 residues. Germline V gene data show CDR1 as MNHEY and CDR2 as SVGEGT. Between the trimmed V and J ends, which lost 5 bases and 0 bases, there was a span of 11 bases. In DNA, the CDR3 is TGTGCCAGCAGTCGACAGCAAAGCTCTGGAAACACCATATATTTT. As protein: CASSRQQSSGNTIYF.

The chain's CDR3 is CASSVVGDTQYF. Here the CDR3 DNA reads TGTGCCAGCAGCGTAGTAGGAGATACGCAGTATTTT. The rearrangement links TRBV9 to TRBJ2-3; no firm D call. CDR3 length: 12 amino acids. The germline V and J ends were trimmed by 0 bases and 5 bases, with 4 bases remaining between them. Germline values: CDR1 SGDLS, CDR2 YYNGEE.

V usage is TRBV5-4 and J usage is TRBJ2-1; D unclear. CDR1 is SGHNT and CDR2 is YYREEE in the germline V gene (reference sequence). V was pared by 9 bases and J by 0 bases, with 13 bases between. The CDR3 consists of 14 residues. CDR3 protein: CATALGSSYNEQFF. Here the CDR3 DNA reads TGTGCCACCGCATTGGGTAGCTCCTACAATGAGCAGTTCTTC. The full variable domain, its missing parts supplied by reference TRBV5-4 and TRBJ2-1, is ETGVTQSPTHLIKTRGQQVTLRCSSQSGHNTVSWYQQALGQGPQFIFQYYREEENGRGNFPPRFSGLQFPNYSSELNVNALELDDSALYLCATALGSSYNEQFFGPGTRLTVL.

The gene calls are TRBV3-1 (or the pseudogene TRBV3-2) and TRBJ2-7; either TRBD1 or TRBD2 may fit D (5 bases each). V was clipped by 1 base and J by 1 base, with 14 bases between them. The CDR3 consists of 16 residues. Per the germline V gene, CDR1 is LGHDT and CDR2 is YNNKEL (reference sequence). The CDR3: CASSQAIRGGSYEQYF. For the CDR3, the DNA is TGTGCCAGCAGCCAAGCCATCCGGGGCGGTTCCTACGAGCAGTACTTC.

The chain uses TRBV28 and TRBJ2-1; tentatively, D is TRBD2 (6 bases). V dropped 3 bases and J dropped 10 bases, with 16 bases sitting between them. The CDR3 length is 14 residues. The germline V gene has CDR1 MDHEN and CDR2 SYDVKM. DNA for the CDR3: TGTGCCAGCAGTTTGACCCCACTAGGGAGGGAGCAGTTCTTC. Translating gives CASSLTPLGREQFF. Complete variable domain (other parts from reference TRBV28 and TRBJ2-1): DVKVTQSSRYLVKRTGEKVFLECVQDMDHENMFWYRQDPGLGLRLIYFSYDVKMKEKGDIPEGYSVSREKKERFSLILESASTNQTSMYLCASSLTPLGREQFFGPGTRLTVL.

The V and J genes are TRBV7-3 and TRBJ2-3; D is ambiguous. Trimming shortened V by 0 bases and J by 6 bases, and 7 bases separated the two germline ends. CDR1 and CDR2 from the germline V gene are SGHTA and FQGTGA. This CDR3 has 13 residues. The CDR3 region has the DNA TGTGCCAGCAGCTTAACTGGATCGGATACGCAGTATTTT. Translating it yields CASSLTGSDTQYF.

The chain carries TRBV5-1 and TRBJ2-1; 10 positions agree with TRBD2. CDR1 is SGHRS and CDR2 is YFSETQ in the germline V gene. There are 16 residues in the CDR3. Trimming removed 4 bases from V and 9 bases from J; junction bases left unmatched: 13. Here the CDR3 reads CASSILEREGGAEQFF. DNA of the CDR3: TGCGCCAGCAGCATCTTAGAGCGGGAGGGAGGAGCTGAGCAGTTCTTC.

The V and J genes are TRBV7-2 and TRBJ2-1, with a tentative D call TRBD2 (5 bases). Germline V gene sequence: CDR1 SGHTA, CDR2 FQGNSA. This CDR3 is built from 12 residues. Trimming removed 7 bases from V and 7 bases from J, with 11 bases in between. Here the CDR3 reads CASIQRRNEQFF. The CDR3 DNA sequence: TGTGCCAGCATCCAGCGGAGGAATGAGCAGTTCTTC.

J is TRBJ1-1 and V is TRBV7-3, with D hard to call. V was clipped by 4 bases and J by 0 bases, with 6 bases between them. Germline-derived CDR1 and CDR2 are SGHTA and FQGTGA. The CDR3 has 13 amino acids. The CDR3 loop is CASSWTMNTEAFF. The CDR3 DNA reads as TGTGCCAGCAGCTGGACCATGAACACTGAAGCTTTCTTT.

DNA of the CDR3: TGTGCCAGCAGCTTGATACAGGGGTCCAACACTGAAGCTTTCTTT. Its translation: CASSLIQGSNTEAFF. This rearrangement joins TRBV11-2 to TRBJ1-1, with TRBD1 matching 7 bases. In germline, CDR1 is SGHAT, CDR2 FQNNGV. Unmatched junction bases numbered 6, after V lost 3 bases and J lost 2 bases. CDR3 length: 15 residues.

The J gene is TRBJ2-3, the V gene TRBV28; 12 bases map to TRBD1. Germline trimming cut 7 bases from V and 5 bases from J; bases unmatched to any gene: 4. The CDR3 spans 14 residues. The V gene's germline CDR1 is MDHEN and CDR2 SYDVKM. The CDR3 region has the DNA TGTGCCAGCAAGGGGACAGGGGGCTTAGATACGCAGTATTTT. Its translation: CASKGTGGLDTQYF. The full variable domain, with the rest looked up from reference TRBV28 and TRBJ2-3, is DVKVTQSSRYLVKRTGEKVFLECVQDMDHENMFWYRQDPGLGLRLIYFSYDVKMKEKGDIPEGYSVSREKKERFSLILESASTNQTSMYLCASKGTGGLDTQYFGPGTRLTVL.

V gene TRBV5-4 combines with J gene TRBJ2-7; 7 bases are a match to TRBD2. Germline CDR1 reads SGHNT; CDR2 reads YYREEE (reference sequence). CDR3 length: 16 amino acids. Trimming removed 4 bases from V and 1 base from J; junction bases left unmatched: 11. DNA of the CDR3: TGTGCCAGCAGCCCCGTCCGGACTAGTGGGTCCTACGAGCAGTACTTC. This sequence encodes CASSPVRTSGSYEQYF.

The chain uses TRBV16 and TRBJ2-1; 9 bases align to TRBD2. The V segment lost 4 bases and the J segment 8 bases; nucleotides outside the gene matches: 6. The germline V gene encodes CDR1 KGHSY and CDR2 FQNENV. This CDR3 contains 14 residues. The CDR3 protein is CASSPGLALHEQFF. CDR3 nucleotides: TGTGCCAGCAGCCCGGGACTAGCTCTCCATGAGCAGTTCTTC. Filled out from reference TRBV16 and TRBJ2-1, the complete variable domain reads GEEVAQTPKHLVRGEGQKAKLYCAPIKGHSYVFWYQQVLKNEFKFLISFQNENVFDETGMPKERFSAKCLPNSPCSLEIQATKLEDSAVYFCASSPGLALHEQFFGPGTRLTVL.

As for this clone: The same CDR3 can be traced to other DNA sequences in this sample. The rearrangement joins TRBV28 to TRBJ2-1; D gene unclear. The ends were cut back, 5 bases at V and 0 bases at J, with 5 bases in the middle. Germline V lookup: CDR1 MDHEN, CDR2 SYDVKM. The CDR3 contains 13 residues. CDR3 coding DNA: TGTGCCAGCAGTCCCGGCTCCTACAATGAGCAGTTCTTC. It translates to CASSPGSYNEQFF.